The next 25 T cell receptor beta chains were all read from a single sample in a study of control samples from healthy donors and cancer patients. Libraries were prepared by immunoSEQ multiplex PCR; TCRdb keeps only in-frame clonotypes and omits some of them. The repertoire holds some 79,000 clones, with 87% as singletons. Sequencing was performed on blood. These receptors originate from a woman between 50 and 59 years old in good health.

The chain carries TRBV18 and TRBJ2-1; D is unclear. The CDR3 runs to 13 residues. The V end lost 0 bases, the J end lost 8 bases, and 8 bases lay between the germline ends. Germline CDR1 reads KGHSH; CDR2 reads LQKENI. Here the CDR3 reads CASSPPGFDEQFF. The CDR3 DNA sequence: TGTGCCAGCTCACCACCAGGGTTCGATGAGCAGTTCTTC.

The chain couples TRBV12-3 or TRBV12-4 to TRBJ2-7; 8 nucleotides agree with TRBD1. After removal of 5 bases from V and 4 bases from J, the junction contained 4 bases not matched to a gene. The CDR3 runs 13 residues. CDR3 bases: TGTGCCAGCAGTACAGACAGGGGATACGAGCAGTACTTC. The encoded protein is CASSTDRGYEQYF.

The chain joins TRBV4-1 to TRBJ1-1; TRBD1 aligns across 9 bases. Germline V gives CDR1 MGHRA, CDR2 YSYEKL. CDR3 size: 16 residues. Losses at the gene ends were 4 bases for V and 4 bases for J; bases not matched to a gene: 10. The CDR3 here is CASSLGQGSFRTEAFF. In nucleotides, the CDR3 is TGCGCCAGCAGCCTAGGACAGGGGTCCTTTCGCACTGAAGCTTTCTTT.

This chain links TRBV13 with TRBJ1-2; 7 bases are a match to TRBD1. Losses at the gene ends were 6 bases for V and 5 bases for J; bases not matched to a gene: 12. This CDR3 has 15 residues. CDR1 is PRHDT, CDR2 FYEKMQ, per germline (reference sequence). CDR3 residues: CASRFDRAQKYGYTF. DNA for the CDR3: TGTGCCAGCAGATTCGACAGGGCGCAAAAGTATGGCTACACCTTC.

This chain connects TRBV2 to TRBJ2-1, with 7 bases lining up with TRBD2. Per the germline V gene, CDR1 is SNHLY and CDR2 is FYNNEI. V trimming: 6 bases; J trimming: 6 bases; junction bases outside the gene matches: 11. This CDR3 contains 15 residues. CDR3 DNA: TGTGCCAGCAGGGATGGGGGGGGATACGGCAATGAGCAGTTCTTC. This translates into CASRDGGGYGNEQFF.

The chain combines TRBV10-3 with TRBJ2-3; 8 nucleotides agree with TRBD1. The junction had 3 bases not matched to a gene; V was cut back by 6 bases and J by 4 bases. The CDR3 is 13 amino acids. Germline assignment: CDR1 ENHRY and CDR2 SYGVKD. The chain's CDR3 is CAIRAGGSDTQYF. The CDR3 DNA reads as TGTGCCATCAGGGCAGGGGGCTCAGATACGCAGTATTTT.

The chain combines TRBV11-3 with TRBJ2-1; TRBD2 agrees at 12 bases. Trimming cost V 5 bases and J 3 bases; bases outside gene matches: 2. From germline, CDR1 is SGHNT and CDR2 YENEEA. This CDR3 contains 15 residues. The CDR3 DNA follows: TGTGCCAGCAGCGCGGGACTAGCGGGCTACAATGAGCAGTTCTTC. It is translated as CASSAGLAGYNEQFF.

CDR3 residues: CASSTEVRGRYEKLFF. CDR3 nucleotides: TGTGCCAGCAGCACAGAGGTCCGGGGGCGCTATGAAAAACTGTTTTTT. The rearrangement joins TRBV21-1 to TRBJ1-4. TRBV21-1 represents a pseudogene. The CDR3 is made up of 16 amino acids.

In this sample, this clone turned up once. CDR3 nucleotide sequence: TGCAGCGTTTCAGGGGTGGGAGGGGAAAAACTGTTTTTT. Protein product: CSVSGVGGEKLFF. This chain joins TRBV29-1 and TRBJ1-4; TRBD1 might be the D (6 bases). Germline CDR1 and CDR2: SQVTM and ANQGSEA. The CDR3 has 13 amino acids. Trimming left V 5 bases short and J 8 bases short, with 15 bases between.

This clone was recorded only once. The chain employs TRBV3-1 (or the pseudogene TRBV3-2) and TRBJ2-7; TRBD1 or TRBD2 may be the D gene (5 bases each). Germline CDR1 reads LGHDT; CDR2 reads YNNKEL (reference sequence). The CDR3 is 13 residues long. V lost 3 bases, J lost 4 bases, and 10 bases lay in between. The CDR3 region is CASSQGTEYEQYF. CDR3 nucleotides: TGTGCCAGCAGCCAGGGGACCGAATACGAGCAGTACTTC.

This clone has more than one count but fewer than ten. The CDR3 is CASSPPGGTQPQHF. The CDR3 DNA follows: TGTGCCAGCTCACCACCTGGGGGCACGCAGCCCCAGCATTTT. This sequence joins TRBV18 and TRBJ1-5, with a tentative D call TRBD1 (6 bases). The CDR3 runs 14 residues. Germline values: CDR1 KGHSH, CDR2 LQKENI. The V gene lost 0 bases and the J gene lost 7 bases, with 10 bases spanning the gap.

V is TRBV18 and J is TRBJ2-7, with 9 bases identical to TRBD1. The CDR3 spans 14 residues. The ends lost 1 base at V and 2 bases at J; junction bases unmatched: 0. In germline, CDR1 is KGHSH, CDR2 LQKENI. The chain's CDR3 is CASSPRDRAYEQYF. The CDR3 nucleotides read TGTGCCAGCTCACCACGGGACAGGGCCTACGAGCAGTACTTC. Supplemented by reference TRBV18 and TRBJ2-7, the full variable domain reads NAGVMQNPRHLVRRRGQEARLRCSPMKGHSHVYWYRQLPEEGLKFMVYLQKENIIDESGMPKERFSAEFPKEGPSILRIQQVVRGDSAAYFCASSPRDRAYEQYFGPGTRLTVT.

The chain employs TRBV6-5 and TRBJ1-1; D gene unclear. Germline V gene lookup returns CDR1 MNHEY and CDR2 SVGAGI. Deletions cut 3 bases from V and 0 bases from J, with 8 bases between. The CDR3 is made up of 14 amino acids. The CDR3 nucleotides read TGTGCCAGCAGTTATGGCAACCTGAACACTGAAGCTTTCTTT. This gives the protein CASSYGNLNTEAFF.

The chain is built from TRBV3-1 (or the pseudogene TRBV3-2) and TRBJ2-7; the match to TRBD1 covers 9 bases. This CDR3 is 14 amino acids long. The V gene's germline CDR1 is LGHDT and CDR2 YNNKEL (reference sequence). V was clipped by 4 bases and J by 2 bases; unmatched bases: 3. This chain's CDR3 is CASSPRQGAYEQYF. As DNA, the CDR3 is TGTGCCAGCAGCCCACGACAGGGGGCCTACGAGCAGTACTTC.

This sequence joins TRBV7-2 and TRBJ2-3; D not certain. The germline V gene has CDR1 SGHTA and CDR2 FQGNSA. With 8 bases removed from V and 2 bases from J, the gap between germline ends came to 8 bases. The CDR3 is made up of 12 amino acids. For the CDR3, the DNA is TGTGCCAGCGCCGGTAACACAGATACGCAGTATTTT. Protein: CASAGNTDTQYF.

The CDR3 DNA reads as TGTGCCAGCAGTTCTACCCGACAAGACGATCAGCCCCAGCATTTT. As protein: CASSSTRQDDQPQHF. The chain couples TRBV28 to TRBJ1-5; D is unresolved. The CDR3 has 15 residues. The V gene lost 4 bases and the J gene lost 5 bases, with 15 bases spanning the gap. Germline loops: CDR1 MDHEN, CDR2 SYDVKM. Variable domain in full (rest from reference TRBV28 and TRBJ1-5): DVKVTQSSRYLVKRTGEKVFLECVQDMDHENMFWYRQDPGLGLRLIYFSYDVKMKEKGDIPEGYSVSREKKERFSLILESASTNQTSMYLCASSSTRQDDQPQHFGDGTRLSIL.

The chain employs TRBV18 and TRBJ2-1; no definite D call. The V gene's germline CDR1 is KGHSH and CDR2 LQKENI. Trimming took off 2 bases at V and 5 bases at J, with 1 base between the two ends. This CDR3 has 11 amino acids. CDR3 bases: TGTGCCAGCTCACCAGACAATGAGCAGTTCTTC. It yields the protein CASSPDNEQFF. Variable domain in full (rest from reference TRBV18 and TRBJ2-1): NAGVMQNPRHLVRRRGQEARLRCSPMKGHSHVYWYRQLPEEGLKFMVYLQKENIIDESGMPKERFSAEFPKEGPSILRIQQVVRGDSAAYFCASSPDNEQFFGPGTRLTVL.

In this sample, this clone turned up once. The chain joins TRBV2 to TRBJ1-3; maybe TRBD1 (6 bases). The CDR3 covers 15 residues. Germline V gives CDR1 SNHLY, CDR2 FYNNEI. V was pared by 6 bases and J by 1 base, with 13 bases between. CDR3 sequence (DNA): TGTGCCAGCAGCGCGGACAGCCTTTCTGGAAACACCATATATTTT. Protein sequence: CASSADSLSGNTIYF.

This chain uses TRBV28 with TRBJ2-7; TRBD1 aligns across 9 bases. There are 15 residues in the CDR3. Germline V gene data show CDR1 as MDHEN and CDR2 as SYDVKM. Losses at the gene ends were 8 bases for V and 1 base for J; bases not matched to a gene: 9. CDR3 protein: CASPPTGGASYEQYF. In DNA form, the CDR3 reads TGTGCCAGCCCTCCCACAGGGGGCGCTTCCTACGAGCAGTACTTC.

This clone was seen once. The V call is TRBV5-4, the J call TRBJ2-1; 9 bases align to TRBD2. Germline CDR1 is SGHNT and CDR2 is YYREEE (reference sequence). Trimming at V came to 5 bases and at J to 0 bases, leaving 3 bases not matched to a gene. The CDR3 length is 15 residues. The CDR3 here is CASRLSGSSYNEQFF. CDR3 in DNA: TGTGCCAGCAGGCTTAGCGGGAGCTCCTACAATGAGCAGTTCTTC.

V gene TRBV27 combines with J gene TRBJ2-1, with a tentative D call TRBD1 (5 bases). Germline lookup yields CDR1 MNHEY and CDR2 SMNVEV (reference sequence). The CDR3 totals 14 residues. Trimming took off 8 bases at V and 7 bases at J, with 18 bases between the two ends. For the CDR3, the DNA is TGTGCCAGCTCAATAGTAGGGGCCCAGAATGAGCAGTTCTTC. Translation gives CASSIVGAQNEQFF.

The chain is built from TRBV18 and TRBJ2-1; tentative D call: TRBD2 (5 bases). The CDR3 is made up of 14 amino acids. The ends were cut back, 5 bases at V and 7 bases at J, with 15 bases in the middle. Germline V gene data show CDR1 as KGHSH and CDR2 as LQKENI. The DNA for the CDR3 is TGTGCCAGCTCAACCCCCCGGGGTAAAAATGAGCAGTTCTTC. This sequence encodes CASSTPRGKNEQFF.

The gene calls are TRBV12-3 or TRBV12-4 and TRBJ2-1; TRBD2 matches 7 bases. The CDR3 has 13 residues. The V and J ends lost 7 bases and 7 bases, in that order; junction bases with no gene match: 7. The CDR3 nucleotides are TGTGCCAGCATCGCGGGAGAAAAAAATGAGCAGTTCTTC. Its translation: CASIAGEKNEQFF.

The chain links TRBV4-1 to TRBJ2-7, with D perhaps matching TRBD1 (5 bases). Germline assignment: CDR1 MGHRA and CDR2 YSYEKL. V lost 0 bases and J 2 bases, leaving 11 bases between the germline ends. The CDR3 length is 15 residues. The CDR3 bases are TGCGCCAGCAGCCAAGATAGGGGTTCCCCCTACGAGCAGTACTTC. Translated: CASSQDRGSPYEQYF.

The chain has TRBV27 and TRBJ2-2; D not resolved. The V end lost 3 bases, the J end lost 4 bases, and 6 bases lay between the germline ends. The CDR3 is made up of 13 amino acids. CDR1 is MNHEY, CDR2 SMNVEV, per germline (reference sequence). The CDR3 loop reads CASSLTVTGELFF. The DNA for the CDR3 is TGTGCCAGCAGTTTGACGGTCACCGGGGAGCTGTTTTTT.